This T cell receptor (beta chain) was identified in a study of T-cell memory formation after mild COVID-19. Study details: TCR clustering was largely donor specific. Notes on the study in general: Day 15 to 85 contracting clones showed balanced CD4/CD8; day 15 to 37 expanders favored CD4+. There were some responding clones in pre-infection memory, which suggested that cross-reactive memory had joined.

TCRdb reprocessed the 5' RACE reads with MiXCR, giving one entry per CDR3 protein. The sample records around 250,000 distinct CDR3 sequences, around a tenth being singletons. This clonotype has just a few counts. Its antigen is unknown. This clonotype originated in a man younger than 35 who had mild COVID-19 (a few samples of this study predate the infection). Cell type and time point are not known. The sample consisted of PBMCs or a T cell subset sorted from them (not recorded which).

The DNA for the CDR3 is TGCAGCGTTGGCTTGACAATGAACACTGAAGCTTTCTTT. Its translation is CSVGLTMNTEAFF. This chain joins TRBV29-1 and TRBJ1-1; no definite D call. Trimming removed 4 bases at V and 0 bases at J, with 9 bases between. The CDR3 runs 13 residues. Germline-derived CDR1 and CDR2 are SQVTM and ANQGSEA.